Included here is one T cell receptor beta chain sequence, with context. Its matching antigen is unknown. It may be a read error: a sequence one base away is much more abundant. TCRbeta libraries were built with three rounds of nested PCR, modified from ARM-PCR. TCRdb re-called the multiplex PCR reads with MiXCR, one entry per CDR3 protein. Of approximately 150,000 distinct CDR3 sequences in the sample, approximately 66% were seen once. The template was RNA from unsorted bulk tissue. Donors were chemotherapy-naive, newly diagnosed lung cancer surgical patients in China, August–late 2014. This entry comes from a study of tumor and adjacent non-tumor tissue in lung cancer. Study-level results: Tumor repertoires had a smaller top 100 clone share than normal lung.

This receptor was obtained from a man aged 55 to 69 with small cell lung cancer. The specimen sequenced was lung tumor tissue.

The CDR3 DNA follows: TGCGGTGCTGAACATCGCCATGAGCAGTTCTTC. Amino acid sequence: CGAEHRHEQFF. This chain links TRBV20-1 with TRBJ2-1; D unresolved. This CDR3 has 11 amino acids. Germline CDR1 is DFQATT and CDR2 is SNEGSKA (reference sequence).